The clone carrying this T cell receptor (beta chain) was detected only once. Its matching antigen is unknown. This sample is part of a study of cytomegalovirus exposure and HLA in healthy donors. The CDR3 covers 17 residues. V gave up 8 bases and J gave up 6 bases; unmatched junction bases: 18. The germline CDR1 and CDR2 sequences are SEHNR and FQNEAQ (reference sequence). Study-wide points: Reportedly, diagnosis of cytomegalovirus status by the classifier showed high specificity and sensitivity. Listed as cytomegalovirus-associated were 150 or so TCR beta chains.

Method: immunoSEQ multiplex PCR; TCRdb's copy keeps in-frame clones and lacks some. Among 66,000 or so clones listed, around 97% were seen once. This clonotype was sampled from a woman between 18 and 30 years old in good health and CMV-seropositive. Sequenced: PBMCs. This chain connects TRBV7-9 to TRBJ2-1, with 8 bases fitting TRBD1. CDR3 sequence: CASSISGRGQLVNEQFF. The CDR3 DNA is TGTGCCAGCTCAATCTCGGGCAGGGGGCAACTAGTCAATGAGCAGTTCTTC.